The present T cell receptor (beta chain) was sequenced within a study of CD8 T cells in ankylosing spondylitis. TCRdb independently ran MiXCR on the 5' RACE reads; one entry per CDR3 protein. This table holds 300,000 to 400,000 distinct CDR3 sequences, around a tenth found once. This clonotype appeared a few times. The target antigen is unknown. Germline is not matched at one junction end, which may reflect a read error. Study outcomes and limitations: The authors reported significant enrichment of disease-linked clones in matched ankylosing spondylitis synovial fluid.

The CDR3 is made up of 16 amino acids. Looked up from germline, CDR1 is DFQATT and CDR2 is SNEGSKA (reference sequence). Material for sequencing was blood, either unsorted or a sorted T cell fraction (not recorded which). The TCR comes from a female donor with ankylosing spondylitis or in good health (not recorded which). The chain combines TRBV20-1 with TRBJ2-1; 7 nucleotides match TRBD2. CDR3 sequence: CCARGGRMSMSDEQFF. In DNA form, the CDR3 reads TGCTGTGCTAGAGGCGGGAGAATGAGTATGTCTGATGAGCAGTTCTTC.